The next 18 T cell receptor beta chains were all read from a single sample in a study of control samples from healthy donors and cancer patients. The repertoire was sequenced with immunoSEQ multiplex PCR; TCRdb's copy has only in-frame clones and lacks some. The data hold about 55,000 clones, with around 95% observed a single time. Sequencing was carried out using blood. The receptors shown here come from a woman aged 18-30 years in good health.

The chain carries TRBV19 and TRBJ1-5, with 9 bases that match TRBD1. This CDR3 is 15 amino acids long. V shed 7 bases and J 6 bases; nucleotides not matched to a gene: 10. CDR1 LNHDA and CDR2 SQIVND come from the germline V gene (reference sequence). The CDR3 nucleotides read TGTGCCAGTAACGACGACAGGGGGTATGGTCAGCCCCAGCATTTT. Its protein product is CASNDDRGYGQPQHF.

The J gene is TRBJ2-3, the V gene TRBV11-2, with D perhaps matching TRBD1 (7 bases). The CDR3 runs to 15 residues. V was pared by 1 base and J by 7 bases, with 15 bases between. The germline V gene encodes CDR1 SGHAT and CDR2 FQNNGV. The CDR3 coding sequence is TGTGCCAGCAGCTTAGTACCAGCAGGGGGGTATACGCAGTATTTT. Its protein is CASSLVPAGGYTQYF.

The chain has TRBV5-6 and TRBJ1-5; TRBD1 matches 9 bases. After removal of 0 bases from V and 2 bases from J, the junction contained 12 bases not matched to a gene. The CDR3 is 19 amino acids. Germline lookup yields CDR1 SGHDT and CDR2 YYEEEE. In nucleotides, the CDR3 is TGTGCCAGCAGCTTGGCGGAGGGACAGGGTTTCCTTCGCAATCAGCCCCAGCATTTT. Translating gives CASSLAEGQGFLRNQPQHF.

The chain joins TRBV29-1 to TRBJ1-1; 8 bases line up with TRBD1. This CDR3 region has 11 residues. The trim removed 6 bases at V and 11 bases at J, leaving 8 bases unmatched. The germline V gene has CDR1 SQVTM and CDR2 ANQGSEA. CDR3: CSVHKTGGAFF. In DNA, the CDR3 is TGCAGCGTGCATAAAACAGGGGGGGCTTTCTTT.

This sequence joins TRBV9 and TRBJ2-2; D possibly corresponds to TRBD1 (5 bases). CDR3 length: 15 residues. The germline V gene encodes CDR1 SGDLS and CDR2 YYNGEE. V was shortened by 3 bases and J by 1 base, with 10 bases between the two germline ends. CDR3 protein: CASSGLQGNTGELFF. The CDR3 DNA follows: TGTGCCAGCAGCGGGTTGCAGGGGAACACCGGGGAGCTGTTTTTT.

The chain links TRBV9 to TRBJ2-3, with a weak D call TRBD2 (5 bases). This CDR3 has 13 residues. Trimming left V 4 bases short and J 5 bases short, with 11 bases between. CDR1 SGDLS and CDR2 YYNGEE come from the germline V gene. CDR3 region: CASSPPEGDTQYF. CDR3 DNA: TGTGCCAGCAGCCCCCCTGAGGGAGATACGCAGTATTTT.

The chain combines TRBV28 with TRBJ1-2; 9 positions match TRBD1. The germline CDR1 and CDR2 sequences are MDHEN and SYDVKM. V gave up 5 bases and J gave up 1 base; unmatched junction bases: 14. The length of the CDR3 is 18 residues. The CDR3: CASSPLLPGTGRNYGYTF. The CDR3 nucleotides are TGTGCCAGCAGTCCCCTCCTTCCCGGGACAGGGCGTAACTATGGCTACACCTTC.

The V gene is TRBV9, the J gene TRBJ1-1, with 8 bases lining up with TRBD1. The CDR3 is made up of 15 amino acids. Germline CDR1 is SGDLS and CDR2 is YYNGEE. V lost 4 bases to trimming and J lost 3 bases; unmatched junction nucleotides: 8. The CDR3, as DNA: TGTGCCAGCAGCCCACTCGGGGGACAGGACACTGAAGCTTTCTTT. As protein: CASSPLGGQDTEAFF.

V usage is TRBV6-5 and J usage is TRBJ2-5; 7 positions match TRBD2. The CDR3 is 16 amino acids. Germline CDR1 reads MNHEY; CDR2 reads SVGAGI. The V segment lost 4 bases and the J segment 5 bases; nucleotides outside the gene matches: 13. The CDR3 bases are TGTGCCAGCAGTTCCCCACGGGGGGTCAGGAGGGAGACCCAGTACTTC. This sequence encodes CASSSPRGVRRETQYF.

The chain is built from TRBV6-1 and TRBJ1-4; TRBD1 might be the D (5 bases). Trimming shortened V by 3 bases and J by 8 bases, and 16 bases separated the two germline ends. This CDR3 has 15 amino acids. Germline V lookup: CDR1 MNHNS, CDR2 SASEGT. The CDR3 DNA reads as TGTGCCAGCAGTGACGGGCCGGGGGAGGCGGAAAAACTGTTTTTT. As protein: CASSDGPGEAEKLFF.

J is TRBJ2-7 and V is TRBV6-5; D perhaps matches TRBD2 (5 bases). V lost 5 bases, J lost 6 bases, and 14 bases lay in between. The CDR3 extends over 13 amino acids. The germline V gene encodes CDR1 MNHEY and CDR2 SVGAGI. CDR3 amino acids: CASSNLLVTEQYF. CDR3 coding DNA: TGTGCCAGCAGTAACTTACTAGTTACCGAGCAGTACTTC.

CDR3 DNA: TGTGCCAGCAGTCGTCGGTCGACCTATAATTCACCCCTCCACTTT. This sequence encodes CASSRRSTYNSPLHF. This rearrangement joins TRBV5-6 to TRBJ1-6; D gene unclear. The CDR3 covers 15 residues. V was pared by 5 bases and J by 2 bases, with 11 bases between. Germline CDR1 and CDR2: SGHDT and YYEEEE.

The CDR3, as DNA: TGCAGCGTGGACGAGATTATGGGGGCCGGCTACACCTTC. Residues: CSVDEIMGAGYTF. The J gene is TRBJ1-2, the V gene TRBV29-1, with a possible D match to TRBD1 (6 bases). The CDR3 runs 13 residues. V lost 6 bases and J lost 8, with 19 bases in between. Germline V CDR1 and CDR2: SQVTM, ANQGSEA.

This rearrangement joins TRBV10-3 to TRBJ2-7, with 8 nucleotides matching TRBD1. There are 14 residues in the CDR3. Germline lookup yields CDR1 ENHRY and CDR2 SYGVKD. V trimming: 7 bases; J trimming: 9 bases; junction bases outside the gene matches: 14. The CDR3 DNA reads as TGTGCCATCAAGGGCGGTGACAGGGGTGAAGGGCAGTACTTC. Translated, it gives CAIKGGDRGEGQYF.

This chain joins TRBV6-6 and TRBJ1-6; no definite D call. This CDR3 is built from 14 residues. V gave up 0 bases and J gave up 11 bases, with 11 bases separating them. CDR1 and CDR2 from the germline V gene are MNHNY and SVGAGI (reference sequence). CDR3 loop: CASSYSNSLPPLHF. CDR3 DNA: TGTGCCAGCAGTTACTCGAACAGTCTTCCACCCCTCCACTTT.

The chain uses TRBV27 and TRBJ1-1; D is possibly TRBD1 (5 bases). The CDR3 has 17 amino acids. Germline CDR1 and CDR2: MNHEY and SMNVEV (reference sequence). The V gene lost 8 bases and the J gene lost 5 bases, with 27 bases spanning the gap. CDR3 protein: CASRNPYRGAGRTEAFF. CDR3 bases: TGTGCCAGCCGCAACCCCTATCGCGGGGCGGGCAGGACTGAAGCTTTCTTT.

This clone was counted a single time. V usage is TRBV9 and J usage is TRBJ2-1; possible D gene TRBD2, 6 bases. V gave up 0 bases and J gave up 2 bases, with 6 bases separating them. This CDR3 is 14 amino acids long. Germline CDR1 reads SGDLS; CDR2 reads YYNGEE. CDR3 in amino acids: CASSVGLAYNEQFF. In DNA form, the CDR3 reads TGTGCCAGCAGCGTAGGACTAGCCTACAATGAGCAGTTCTTC.

The chain is built from TRBV2 and TRBJ1-1, with TRBD1 as a possible D gene (5 bases). The length of the CDR3 is 15 residues. Germline lookup yields CDR1 SNHLY and CDR2 FYNNEI. The V end was cut by 5 bases, the J end by 4 bases, with 17 bases between. In DNA, the CDR3 is TGTGCCAGCAGTCCCGACAGTTCGTTTGTCACTGAAGCTTTCTTT. Protein product: CASSPDSSFVTEAFF. Full variable domain (missing parts from reference TRBV2 and TRBJ1-1): EPEVTQTPSHQVTQMGQEVILRCVPISNHLYFYWYRQILGQKVEFLVSFYNNEISEKSEIFDDQFSVERPDGSNFTLKIRSTKLEDSAMYFCASSPDSSFVTEAFFGQGTRLTVV.